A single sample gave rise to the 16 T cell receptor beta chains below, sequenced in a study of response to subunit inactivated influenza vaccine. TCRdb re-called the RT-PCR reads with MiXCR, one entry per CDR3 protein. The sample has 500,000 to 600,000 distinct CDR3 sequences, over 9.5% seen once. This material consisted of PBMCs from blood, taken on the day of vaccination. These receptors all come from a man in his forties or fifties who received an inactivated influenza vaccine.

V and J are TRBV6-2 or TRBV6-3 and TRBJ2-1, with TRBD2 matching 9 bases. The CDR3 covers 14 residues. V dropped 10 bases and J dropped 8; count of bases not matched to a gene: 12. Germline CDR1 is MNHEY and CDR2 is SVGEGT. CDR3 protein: CATHGAGGRYEQFF. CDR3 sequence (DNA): TGTGCCACCCACGGGGCGGGGGGGCGTTATGAGCAGTTCTTC.

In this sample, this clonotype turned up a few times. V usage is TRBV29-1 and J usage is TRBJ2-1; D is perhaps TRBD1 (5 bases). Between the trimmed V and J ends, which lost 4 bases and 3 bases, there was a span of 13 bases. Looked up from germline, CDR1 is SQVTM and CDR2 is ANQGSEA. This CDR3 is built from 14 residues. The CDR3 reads CSVAMGLFYNEQFF. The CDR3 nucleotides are TGCAGCGTTGCTATGGGGCTGTTCTACAATGAGCAGTTCTTC.

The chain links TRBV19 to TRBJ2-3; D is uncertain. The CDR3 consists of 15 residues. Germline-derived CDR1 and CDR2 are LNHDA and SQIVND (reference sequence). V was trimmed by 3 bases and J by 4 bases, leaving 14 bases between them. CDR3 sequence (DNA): TGTGCCAGTAGTATCGGGTCGCAGGTCTCAGATACGCAGTATTTT. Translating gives CASSIGSQVSDTQYF. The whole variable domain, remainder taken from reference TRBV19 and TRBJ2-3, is DGGITQSPKYLFRKEGQNVTLSCEQNLNHDAMYWYRQDPGQGLRLIYYSQIVNDFQKGDIAEGYSVSREKKESFPLTVTSAQKNPTAFYLCASSIGSQVSDTQYFGPGTRLTVL.

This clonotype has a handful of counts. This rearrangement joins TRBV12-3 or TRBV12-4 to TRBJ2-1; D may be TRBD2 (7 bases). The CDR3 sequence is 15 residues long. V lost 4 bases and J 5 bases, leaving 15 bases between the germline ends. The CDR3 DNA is TGTGCCAGCAGTTCCCGGGCGGGGGCCAACAATGAGCAGTTCTTC. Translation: CASSSRAGANNEQFF.

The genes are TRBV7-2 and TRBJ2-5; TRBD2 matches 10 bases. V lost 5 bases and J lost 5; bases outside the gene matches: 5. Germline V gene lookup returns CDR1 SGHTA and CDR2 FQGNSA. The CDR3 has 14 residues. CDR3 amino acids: CASSKRGLAETQYF. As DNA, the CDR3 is TGTGCCAGCAGCAAAAGGGGACTAGCGGAGACCCAGTACTTC.

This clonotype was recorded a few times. In DNA form, the CDR3 reads TGTGCCAGCTCACCACCGTCAGGGGGCGAAGAGACCCAGTACTTC. The encoded protein is CASSPPSGGEETQYF. The chain carries TRBV18 and TRBJ2-5; TRBD1 agrees at 8 bases. Germline lookup yields CDR1 KGHSH and CDR2 LQKENI. With 0 bases clipped from V and 3 bases from J, the junction kept 3 bases outside the gene matches. The CDR3 runs 15 residues.

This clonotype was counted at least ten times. The CDR3 reads CSVLRDLGGGLFF. As DNA, the CDR3 is TGCAGCGTCCTCCGGGACCTTGGGGGCGGACTGTTTTTT. The chain employs TRBV29-1 and TRBJ1-4; D may be TRBD1 (6 bases). Between the trimmed V and J ends, which lost 6 bases and 13 bases, there was a span of 21 bases. The CDR3 spans 13 residues. Germline V gene lookup returns CDR1 SQVTM and CDR2 ANQGSEA.

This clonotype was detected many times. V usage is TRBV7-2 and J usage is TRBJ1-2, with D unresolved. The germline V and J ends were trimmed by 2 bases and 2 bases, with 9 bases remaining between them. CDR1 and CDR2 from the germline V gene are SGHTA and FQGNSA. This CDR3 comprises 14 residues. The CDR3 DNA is TGTGCCAGCAGCTTAAACAGAGACAACTATGGCTACACCTTC. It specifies CASSLNRDNYGYTF.

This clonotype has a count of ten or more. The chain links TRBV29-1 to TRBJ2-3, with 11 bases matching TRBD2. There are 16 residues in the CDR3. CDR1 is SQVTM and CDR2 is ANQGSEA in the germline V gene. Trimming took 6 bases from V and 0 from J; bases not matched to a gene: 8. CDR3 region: CSVPSGRSLSTDTQYF. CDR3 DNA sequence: TGCAGCGTACCTAGCGGGAGGTCCCTCAGCACAGATACGCAGTATTTT.

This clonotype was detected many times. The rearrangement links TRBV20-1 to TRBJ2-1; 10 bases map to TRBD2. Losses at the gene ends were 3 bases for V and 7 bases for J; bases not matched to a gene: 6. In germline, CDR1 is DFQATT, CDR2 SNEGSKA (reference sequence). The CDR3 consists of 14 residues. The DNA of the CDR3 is TGCAGTGCTAGTGAAGCGGGAGGGTGGAATGAGCAGTTCTTC. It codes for CSASEAGGWNEQFF.

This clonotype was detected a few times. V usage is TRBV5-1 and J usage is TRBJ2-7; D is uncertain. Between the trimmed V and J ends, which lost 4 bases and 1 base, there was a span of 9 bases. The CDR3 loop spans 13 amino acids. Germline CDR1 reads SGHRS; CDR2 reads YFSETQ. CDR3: CASSQARSYEQYF. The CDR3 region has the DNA TGCGCCAGCAGCCAAGCGAGGTCCTACGAGCAGTACTTC.

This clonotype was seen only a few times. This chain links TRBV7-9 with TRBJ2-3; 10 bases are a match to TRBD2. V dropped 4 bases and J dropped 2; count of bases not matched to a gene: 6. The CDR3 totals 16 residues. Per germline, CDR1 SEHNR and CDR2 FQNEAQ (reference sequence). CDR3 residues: CASSSGLAVTTDTQYF. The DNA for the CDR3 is TGTGCCAGCAGCTCCGGACTAGCGGTTACCACAGATACGCAGTATTTT.

CDR3 DNA sequence: TGTGCCAGCAGTTACAGGTTCTACGAGCAGTACTTC. It is translated as CASSYRFYEQYF. This chain connects TRBV5-5 to TRBJ2-7, with a possible D match to TRBD1 (5 bases). Germline V gene data show CDR1 as SGHKS and CDR2 as YYEKEE (reference sequence). V was shortened by 5 bases and J by 3 bases, with 9 bases between the two germline ends. CDR3 length: 12 amino acids. Variable domain in full (rest from reference TRBV5-5 and TRBJ2-7): DAGVTQSPTHLIKTRGQQVTLRCSPISGHKSVSWYQQVLGQGPQFIFQYYEKEERGRGNFPDRFSARQFPNYSSELNVNALLLGDSALYLCASSYRFYEQYFGPGTRLTVT.

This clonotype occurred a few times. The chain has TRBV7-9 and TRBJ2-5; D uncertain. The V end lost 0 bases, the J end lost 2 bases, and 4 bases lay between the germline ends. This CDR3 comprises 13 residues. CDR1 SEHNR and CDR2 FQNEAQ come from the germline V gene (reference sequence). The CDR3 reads CASSLAQQETQYF. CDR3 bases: TGTGCCAGCAGCTTAGCACAACAAGAGACCCAGTACTTC.

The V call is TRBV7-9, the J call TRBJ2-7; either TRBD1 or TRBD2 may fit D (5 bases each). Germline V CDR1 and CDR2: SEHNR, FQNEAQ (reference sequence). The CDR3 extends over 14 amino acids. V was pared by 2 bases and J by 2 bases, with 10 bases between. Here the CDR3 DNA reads TGTGCCAGCAGCTTATCGGTGGGACCCTACGAGCAGTACTTC. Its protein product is CASSLSVGPYEQYF.

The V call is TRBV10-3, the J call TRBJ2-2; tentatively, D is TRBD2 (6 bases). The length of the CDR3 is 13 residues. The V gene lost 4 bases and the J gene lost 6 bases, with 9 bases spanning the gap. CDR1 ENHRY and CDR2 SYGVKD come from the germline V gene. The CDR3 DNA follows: TGTGCCATCAGTGGAGGGACTCCCGGGGAGCTGTTTTTT. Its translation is CAISGGTPGELFF.